Listed below are T cell receptor beta chains from one sample, sequenced in a study of Ad26.COV2.S vaccination and SARS-CoV-2 variants. The table came from immunoSEQ multiplex PCR; TCRdb's copy has only in-frame clones and leaves some out. The sample holds hundreds of thousands of clones; around 87% are singletons and the top ten take around 3.5%. Sequenced here: peripheral blood, sampled in a trial of Ad26.COV2.S vaccine versus placebo. The receptors were sampled from a person aged 18-65 years who received the Ad26.COV2.S COVID-19 vaccine or a placebo. CDR3s include the opening cysteine and the closing phenylalanine or tryptophan. The D gene is left open where the match is weak. Clone size appears in some rows only: once, few, many, or a class for an expanded clone.

D | J | size | V | length | DNA | CDR3
. | TRBJ2-1 | . | TRBV2 | 13 | TGTGCCAGCAAACCGACAACCTACAATGAGCAGTTCTTC | CASKPTTYNEQFF
TRBD2 | TRBJ2-5 | once | TRBV7-9 | 16 | TGTGCCAGCAGCCCCACTAGCGGGGGGGCTCGTGAGACCCAGTACTTC | CASSPTSGGARETQYF
TRBD1 | TRBJ1-5 | . | TRBV6-6 | 15 | TGTGCCAGCAAACCGGGACAGGGTCTCGGGCAGCCCCAGCATTTT | CASKPGQGLGQPQHF
TRBD2 | TRBJ2-3 | . | TRBV3-1/TRBV3-2 | 14 | TGTGCCAGCAGCCAGGGACTAGTAGTAGATACGCAGTATTTT | CASSQGLVVDTQYF
. | TRBJ2-1 | . | TRBV11-2 | 14 | TGTGCCAGCAGCGCGCTCAGGGGATCGAATGAGCAGTTCTTC | CASSALRGSNEQFF
. | TRBJ1-1 | . | TRBV7-3 | 13 | TGTGCCAGCAGGATGACGGGGAATGCTGAAGCTTTCTTT | CASRMTGNAEAFF
. | TRBJ2-1 | . | TRBV24-1 | 13 | TGTGCCACCAGTGATTGGGGGTCGCATGAGCAGTTCTTC | CATSDWGSHEQFF
. | TRBJ2-1 | . | TRBV19 | 15 | TGTGCCAGTACCAGAGGTCAGGGATCCTACAATGAGCAGTTCTTC | CASTRGQGSYNEQFF
. | TRBJ2-1 | . | TRBV7-2 | 13 | TGTGCCAGCAGCTTAGACGGATTCAATGAGCAGTTCTTC | CASSLDGFNEQFF
. | TRBJ1-2 | . | TRBV18 | 13 | TGTGCCAGCTCACCAGACTGGGACTATGGCTACACCTTC | CASSPDWDYGYTF
. | TRBJ1-2 | . | TRBV14 | 14 | TGTGCCAGCAGCCAAGAACTGGGGGGCGGAGGCTACACCTTC | CASSQELGGGGYTF
. | TRBJ2-5 | . | TRBV4-1 | 15 | TGCGCCAGCAGCCAAGCGGGTCGGACGGGGGAGACCCAGTACTTC | CASSQAGRTGETQYF
. | TRBJ1-5 | . | TRBV18 | 16 | TGTGCCAGCTCACCGGGTGGAGCGACTAGCAATCAGCCCCAGCATTTT | CASSPGGATSNQPQHF
. | TRBJ1-3 | . | TRBV3-1/TRBV3-2 | 14 | TGTGCCAGCACGGACGGTCTCTCTGGAAACACCATATATTTT | CASTDGLSGNTIYF
. | TRBJ1-6 | . | TRBV9 | 16 | TGTGCCAGCAGCCCCCGTAGTCAGGGACGTGATTCACCCCTCCACTTT | CASSPRSQGRDSPLHF
. | TRBJ2-5 | . | TRBV5-4 | 14 | TGTGCCAGCAGCTCGACACAGGGAGAAGGGACCCAGTACTTC | CASSSTQGEGTQYF
. | TRBJ1-4 | . | TRBV19 | 18 | TGTGCCAGTAGTGTACCACCCGGGGCGGCGCCAACTAATGAAAAACTGTTTTTT | CASSVPPGAAPTNEKLFF
. | TRBJ2-7 | . | TRBV4-1 | 15 | TGCGCCAGCAGCCAAGGTTTTGGTTACTCCTACGAGCAGTACTTC | CASSQGFGYSYEQYF
. | TRBJ1-3 | once | TRBV13 | 13 | TGTGCCAGCAGCTTTGGACAGGGAAACACCATATATTTT | CASSFGQGNTIYF
. | TRBJ1-2 | . | TRBV6-5 | 13 | TGTGCCAGCAGACCCGGACAGACCCATGGCTACACCTTC | CASRPGQTHGYTF
TRBD1 | TRBJ2-7 | . | TRBV5-1 | 15 | TGCGCCAGCAGCTTGGTCCGTGACAGGGAACACGAGCAGTACTTC | CASSLVRDREHEQYF
. | TRBJ2-1 | . | TRBV5-4 | 15 | TGTGCCAGCAGCTTGGTCCCAGGCTCCTACAATGAGCAGTTCTTC | CASSLVPGSYNEQFF
. | TRBJ1-2 | . | TRBV28 | 13 | TGTGCCAGCCTAACAGGTGGCTACTATGGCTACACCTTC | CASLTGGYYGYTF
. | TRBJ2-2 | . | TRBV4-2 | 16 | TGTGCCAGCAGCCAAGAAGGGGGACGACACACCGGGGAGCTGTTTTTT | CASSQEGGRHTGELFF
TRBD2 | TRBJ2-7 | . | TRBV5-4 | 15 | TGTGCCAGCAGCGGCCACGGGGGGGAGGTCTACGAGCAGTACTTC | CASSGHGGEVYEQYF
. | TRBJ1-2 | . | TRBV4-3 | 15 | TGCGCCAGCAGCCAAGGGCACAGGGACGGGAATGGCTACACCTTC | CASSQGHRDGNGYTF
TRBD2 | TRBJ2-7 | . | TRBV5-1 | 15 | TGCGCCAGCAGCTTGCAGGGACTAGTCTCCTACGAGCAGTACTTC | CASSLQGLVSYEQYF
TRBD1 | TRBJ2-2 | . | TRBV7-3 | 16 | TGTGCCAGCAGCCAGGGGGCCTTTGATAACACCGGGGAGCTGTTTTTT | CASSQGAFDNTGELFF
. | TRBJ2-1 | . | TRBV12-3/TRBV12-4 | 13 | TGTGCCAGCAGTTTAGGGACAGCCGGTTGGCAGTTCTTC | CASSLGTAGWQFF
TRBD1 | TRBJ2-6 | . | TRBV7-2 | 17 | TGTGCCAGCAGCCGCGGGACAGGGGGCTTTGGGGCCAACGTCCTGACTTTC | CASSRGTGGFGANVLTF
TRBD1 | TRBJ2-7 | . | TRBV12-3/TRBV12-4 | 13 | TGTGCCAGCAGCCTCGGGACAGTCTACGAGCAGTACTTC | CASSLGTVYEQYF
TRBD1 | TRBJ2-7 | . | TRBV5-1 | 16 | TGCGCCAGCAGCTCCTGGAGGGGACAGGGAACCTACGAGCAGTACTTC | CASSSWRGQGTYEQYF
. | TRBJ1-1 | . | TRBV7-9 | 12 | TGTGCCAGCAGCCCAGACAGGTTTGAAGCTTTCTTT | CASSPDRFEAFF
. | TRBJ2-1 | . | TRBV9 | 12 | TGTGCCAGCAGCGCCAGTGGGAATGAGCAGTTCTTC | CASSASGNEQFF
. | TRBJ1-1 | once | TRBV15 | 18 | TGTGCCACCAGCAGAGACCTCCTTGAGGGCGCGATTTTCGCTGAAGCTTTCTTT | CATSRDLLEGAIFAEAFF
TRBD1 | TRBJ1-1 | . | TRBV6-6 | 15 | TGTGCCAGCAGTTACTCCGGACAGGGGTACACTGAAGCTTTCTTT | CASSYSGQGYTEAFF
TRBD2 | TRBJ2-7 | few | TRBV5-1 | 13 | TGCGCCAGCAGCTTGACTAGCGGGAGCGAGCAGTACTTC | CASSLTSGSEQYF
TRBD2 | TRBJ2-3 | . | TRBV5-8 | 15 | TGTGCCAGCAGCTACTGGGGACTAGCGAAAGATACGCAGTATTTT | CASSYWGLAKDTQYF
. | TRBJ1-5 | . | TRBV6-5 | 15 | TGTGCCAGCAGTTACTCGCAGGGTTCCCAACAGCCCCAGCATTTT | CASSYSQGSQQPQHF
. | TRBJ1-1 | . | TRBV7-9 | 12 | TGTGCCAGCAGCTTAGAGACGGCTGAAGCTTTCTTT | CASSLETAEAFF
. | TRBJ1-1 | . | TRBV27 | 14 | TGTGCCAGCAGTTTTGGGGTCATGAACACTGAAGCTTTCTTT | CASSFGVMNTEAFF
. | TRBJ2-7 | . | TRBV13 | 13 | TGTGCCAGCAGCTCCTACAGGGGAGGGGAGCAGTACTTC | CASSSYRGGEQYF
. | TRBJ1-3 | . | TRBV9 | 14 | TGTGCCAGCAGCCCTCGGATTGACGGAAACACCATATATTTT | CASSPRIDGNTIYF
TRBD1 | TRBJ1-2 | many | TRBV11-2 | 15 | TGTGCCAGCAGCTTCGGGACAGGGATTAAGGAGGGCTACACCTTC | CASSFGTGIKEGYTF
. | TRBJ2-3 | . | TRBV7-3 | 14 | TGTGCCAGCAGCTCCTACACGGAATGGAATACGCAGTATTTT | CASSSYTEWNTQYF
. | TRBJ1-1 | . | TRBV30 | 13 | TGTGCCTGGAGGCTCCACTCGAACACTGAAGCTTTCTTT | CAWRLHSNTEAFF
. | TRBJ2-1 | . | TRBV27 | 15 | TGTGCCAGCAGTAGAACCGGGTCCACCTACAATGAGCAGTTCTTC | CASSRTGSTYNEQFF
. | TRBJ1-1 | . | TRBV5-1 | 14 | TGCGCCAGCAGCCGAACTACAGGTAACACTGAAGCTTTCTTT | CASSRTTGNTEAFF
. | TRBJ2-1 | . | TRBV24-1 | 15 | TGTGCCACCAGTGATTTAGGTCAGGGGAGAGAAGAGCAGTTCTTC | CATSDLGQGREEQFF